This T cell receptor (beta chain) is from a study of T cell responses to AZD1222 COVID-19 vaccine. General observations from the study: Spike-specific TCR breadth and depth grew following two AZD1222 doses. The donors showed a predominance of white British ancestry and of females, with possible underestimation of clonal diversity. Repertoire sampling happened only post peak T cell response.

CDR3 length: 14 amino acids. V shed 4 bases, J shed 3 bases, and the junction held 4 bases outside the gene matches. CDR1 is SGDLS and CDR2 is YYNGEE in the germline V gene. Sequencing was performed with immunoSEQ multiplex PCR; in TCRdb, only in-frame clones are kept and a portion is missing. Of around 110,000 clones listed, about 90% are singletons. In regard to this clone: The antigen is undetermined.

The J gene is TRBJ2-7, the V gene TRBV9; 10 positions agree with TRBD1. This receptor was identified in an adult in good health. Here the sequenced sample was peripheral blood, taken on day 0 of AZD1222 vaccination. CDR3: CASSSRDRGYEQYF. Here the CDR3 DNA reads TGTGCCAGCAGCTCAAGGGACAGGGGCTACGAGCAGTACTTC.